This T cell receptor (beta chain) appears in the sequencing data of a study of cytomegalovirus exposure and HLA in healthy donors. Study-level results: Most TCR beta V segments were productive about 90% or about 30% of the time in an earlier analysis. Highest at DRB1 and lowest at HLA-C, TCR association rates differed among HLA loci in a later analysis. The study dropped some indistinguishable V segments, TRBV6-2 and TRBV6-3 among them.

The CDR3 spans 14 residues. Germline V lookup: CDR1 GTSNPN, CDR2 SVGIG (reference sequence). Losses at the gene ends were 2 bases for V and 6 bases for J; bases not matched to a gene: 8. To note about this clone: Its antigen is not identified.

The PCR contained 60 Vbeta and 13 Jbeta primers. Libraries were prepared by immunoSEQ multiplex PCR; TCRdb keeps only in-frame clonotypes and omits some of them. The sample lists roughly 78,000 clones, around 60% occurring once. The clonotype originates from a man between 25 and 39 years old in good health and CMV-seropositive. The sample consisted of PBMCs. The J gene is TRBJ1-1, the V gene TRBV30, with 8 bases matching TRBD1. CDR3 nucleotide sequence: TGTGCCTGGAGTTTCCAGGGGGCGCGTGCTGAAGCTTTCTTT. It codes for CAWSFQGARAEAFF. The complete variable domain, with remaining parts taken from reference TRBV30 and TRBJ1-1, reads SQTIHQWPATLVQPVGSPLSLECTVEGTSNPNLYWYRQAAGRGLQLLFYSVGIGQISSEVPQNLSASRPQDRQFILSSKKLLLSDSGFYLCAWSFQGARAEAFFGQGTRLTVV.